Listed below are T cell receptor beta chains from one sample, sequenced in a study of cytomegalovirus exposure and HLA in healthy donors. Some clones are missing from TCRdb's copy, which holds only in-frame ones; the method was immunoSEQ multiplex PCR. The table has more than 150,000 clones, 78% seen once; the top ten hold about 3.1%. Sequenced: PBMCs. The receptors stem from a woman in her 50s in good health and CMV-seropositive. Each CDR3 is given with its conserved first and last residue. The order of the fields is D gene, V gene, J gene, clone size, CDR3 protein, CDR3 DNA. D genes are given only for firm matches. Size is omitted from some rows. Given values are once, few, many or a class for expanded clones.

-,TRBV11-2,TRBJ1-2,few,CASSAGGANLYYGYTF,TGTGCCAGCAGCGCAGGTGGGGCAAATCTATACTATGGCTACACCTTC
TRBD2,TRBV5-1,TRBJ2-5,-,CASQWLAGGHQETQYF,TGCGCCAGTCAGTGGCTAGCGGGAGGCCATCAAGAGACCCAGTACTTC
TRBD2,TRBV5-1,TRBJ2-1,-,CASSFTAGNYNEQFF,TGCGCCAGCAGCTTCACAGCGGGGAACTACAATGAGCAGTTCTTC
-,TRBV9,TRBJ1-6,-,CASSLGGESNSPLHF,TGTGCCAGCAGCCTTGGGGGGGAAAGCAATTCACCCCTCCACTTT
-,TRBV5-6,TRBJ2-6,once,CASSPPPGAGANVLTF,TGTGCCAGCAGCCCTCCACCAGGGGCTGGGGCCAACGTCCTGACTTTC
-,TRBV30,TRBJ2-6,-,CAWLRKRGVSGANVLTF,TGTGCCTGGTTGCGAAAGCGCGGGGTGTCTGGGGCCAACGTCCTGACTTTC
-,TRBV11-3,TRBJ1-2,few,CASRSRGSYGYTF,TGTGCCAGCAGATCTAGGGGTTCCTATGGCTACACCTTC
TRBD1,TRBV30,TRBJ2-1,-,CAWSVGQGRNEQFF,TGTGCCTGGAGTGTCGGACAGGGAAGGAATGAGCAGTTCTTC
-,TRBV12-5,TRBJ2-2,-,CASGTPRGGLTGELFF,TGTGCTAGTGGTACCCCGAGGGGGGGCCTTACAGGGGAGCTGTTTTTT
-,TRBV6-1,TRBJ1-4,-,CASRPETTNEKLFF,TGTGCCAGCCGGCCGGAGACAACTAATGAAAAACTGTTTTTT